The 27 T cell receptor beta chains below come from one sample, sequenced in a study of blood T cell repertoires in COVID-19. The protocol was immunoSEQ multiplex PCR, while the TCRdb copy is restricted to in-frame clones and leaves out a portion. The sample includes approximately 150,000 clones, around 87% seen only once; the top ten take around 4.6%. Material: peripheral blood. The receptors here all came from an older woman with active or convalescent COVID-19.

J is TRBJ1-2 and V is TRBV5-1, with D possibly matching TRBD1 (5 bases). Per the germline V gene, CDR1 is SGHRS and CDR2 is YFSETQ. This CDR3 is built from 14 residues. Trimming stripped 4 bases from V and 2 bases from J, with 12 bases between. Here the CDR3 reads CASSPQKGNYGYTF. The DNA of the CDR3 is TGCGCCAGCAGCCCCCAGAAGGGGAACTATGGCTACACCTTC.

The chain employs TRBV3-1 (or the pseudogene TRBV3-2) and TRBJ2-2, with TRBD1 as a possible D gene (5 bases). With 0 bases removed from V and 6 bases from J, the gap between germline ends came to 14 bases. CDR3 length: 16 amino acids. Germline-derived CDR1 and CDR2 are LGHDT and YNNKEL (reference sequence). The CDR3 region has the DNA TGTGCCAGCAGCCAAGATGCAGGGTGGGGCCCCGGGGAGCTGTTTTTT. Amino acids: CASSQDAGWGPGELFF.

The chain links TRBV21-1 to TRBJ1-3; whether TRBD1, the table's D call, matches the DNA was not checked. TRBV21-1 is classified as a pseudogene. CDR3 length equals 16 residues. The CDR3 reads CASSKIGAGGPHSLYF. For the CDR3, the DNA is TGTGCCAGCAGCAAAATAGGGGCAGGGGGCCCTCACTCTCTATATTTT.

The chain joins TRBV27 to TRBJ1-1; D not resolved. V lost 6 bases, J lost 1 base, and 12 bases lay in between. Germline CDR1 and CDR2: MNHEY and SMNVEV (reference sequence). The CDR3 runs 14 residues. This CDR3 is CASRRAASNTEAFF. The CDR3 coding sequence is TGTGCCAGCAGACGAGCCGCCTCGAACACTGAAGCTTTCTTT.

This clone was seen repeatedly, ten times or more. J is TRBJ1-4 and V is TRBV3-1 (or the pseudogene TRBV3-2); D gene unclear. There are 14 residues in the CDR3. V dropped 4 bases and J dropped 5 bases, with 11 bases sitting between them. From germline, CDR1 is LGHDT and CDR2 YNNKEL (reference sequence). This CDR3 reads CASSPQAGNEKLFF. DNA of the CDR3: TGTGCCAGCAGCCCCCAGGCAGGAAATGAAAAACTGTTTTTT.

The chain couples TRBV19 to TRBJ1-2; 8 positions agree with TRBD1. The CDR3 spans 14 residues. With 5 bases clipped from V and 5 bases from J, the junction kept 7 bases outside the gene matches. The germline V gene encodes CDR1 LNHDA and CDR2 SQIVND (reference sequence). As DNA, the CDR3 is TGTGCCAGTAGTTTGCAGGGGGCGAAGTATGGCTACACCTTC. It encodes CASSLQGAKYGYTF.

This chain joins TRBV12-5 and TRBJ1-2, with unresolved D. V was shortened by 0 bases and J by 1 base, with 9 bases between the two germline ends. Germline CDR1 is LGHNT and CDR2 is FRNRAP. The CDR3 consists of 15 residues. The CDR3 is CASGLVEAVNYGYTF. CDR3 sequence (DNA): TGTGCTAGTGGTTTGGTAGAGGCCGTTAACTATGGCTACACCTTC.

This CDR3 is CASSPQGFANSPLHF. The CDR3 coding sequence is TGTGCCAGCAGCCCCCAGGGGTTCGCTAATTCACCCCTCCACTTT. This chain links TRBV7-2 with TRBJ1-6, with TRBD1 as a possible D gene (6 bases). V lost 5 bases and J lost 6, with 14 bases in between. This CDR3 spans 15 amino acids. Per germline, CDR1 SGHTA and CDR2 FQGNSA.

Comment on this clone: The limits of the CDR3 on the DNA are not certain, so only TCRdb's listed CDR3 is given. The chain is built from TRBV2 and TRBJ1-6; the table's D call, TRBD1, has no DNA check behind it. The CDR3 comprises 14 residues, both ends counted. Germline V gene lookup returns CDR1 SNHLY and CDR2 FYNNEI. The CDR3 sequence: CASILDNYNSPLHF.

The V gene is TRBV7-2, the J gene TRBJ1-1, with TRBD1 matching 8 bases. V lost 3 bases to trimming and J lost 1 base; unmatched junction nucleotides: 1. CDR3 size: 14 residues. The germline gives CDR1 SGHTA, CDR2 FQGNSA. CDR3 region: CASSFQGANTEAFF. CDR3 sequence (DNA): TGTGCCAGCAGCTTCCAGGGGGCGAACACTGAAGCTTTCTTT. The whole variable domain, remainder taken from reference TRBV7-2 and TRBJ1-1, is GAGVSQSPSNKVTEKGKDVELRCDPISGHTALYWYRQSLGQGLEFLIYFQGNSAPDKSGLPSDRFSAERTGGSVSTLTIQRTQQEDSAVYLCASSFQGANTEAFFGQGTRLTVV.

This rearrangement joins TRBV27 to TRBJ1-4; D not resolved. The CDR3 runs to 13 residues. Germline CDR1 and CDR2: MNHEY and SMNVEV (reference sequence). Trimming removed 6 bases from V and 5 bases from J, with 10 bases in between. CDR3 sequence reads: CASSYVLNEKLFF. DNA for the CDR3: TGTGCCAGCAGCTACGTCCTGAATGAAAAACTGTTTTTT.

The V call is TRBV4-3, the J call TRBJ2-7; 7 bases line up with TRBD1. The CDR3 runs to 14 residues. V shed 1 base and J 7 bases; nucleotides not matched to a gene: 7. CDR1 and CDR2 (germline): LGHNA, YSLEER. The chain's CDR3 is CASSQVEGAWEQYF. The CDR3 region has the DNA TGCGCCAGCAGCCAAGTTGAGGGGGCGTGGGAGCAGTACTTC.

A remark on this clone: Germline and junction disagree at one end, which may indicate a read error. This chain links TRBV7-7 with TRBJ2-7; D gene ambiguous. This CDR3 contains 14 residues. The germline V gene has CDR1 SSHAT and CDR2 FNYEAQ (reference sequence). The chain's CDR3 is CASSLAPGTYEQYF. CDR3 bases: TGTGCTAGCAGCTTAGCCCCAGGCACCTACGAGCAGTACTTC.

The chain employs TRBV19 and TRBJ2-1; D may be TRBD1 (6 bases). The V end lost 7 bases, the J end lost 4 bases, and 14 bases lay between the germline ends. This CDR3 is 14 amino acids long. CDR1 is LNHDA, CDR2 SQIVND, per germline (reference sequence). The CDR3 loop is CASTSTGTYNEQFF. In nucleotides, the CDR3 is TGTGCCAGTACCTCGACAGGAACTTACAATGAGCAGTTCTTC. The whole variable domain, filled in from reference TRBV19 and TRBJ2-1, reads DGGITQSPKYLFRKEGQNVTLSCEQNLNHDAMYWYRQDPGQGLRLIYYSQIVNDFQKGDIAEGYSVSREKKESFPLTVTSAQKNPTAFYLCASTSTGTYNEQFFGPGTRLTVL.

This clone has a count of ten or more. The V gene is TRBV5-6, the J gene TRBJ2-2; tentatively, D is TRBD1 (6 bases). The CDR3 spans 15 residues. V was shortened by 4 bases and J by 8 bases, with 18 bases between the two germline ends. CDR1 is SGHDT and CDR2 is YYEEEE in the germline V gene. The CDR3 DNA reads TGTGCCAGCAGCAGACAGGACACCTATTCGGGGGAGCTGTTTTTT. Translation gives CASSRQDTYSGELFF.

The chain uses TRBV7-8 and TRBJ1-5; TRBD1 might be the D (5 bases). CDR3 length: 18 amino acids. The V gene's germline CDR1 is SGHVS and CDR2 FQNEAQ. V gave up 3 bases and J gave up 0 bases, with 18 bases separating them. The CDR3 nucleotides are TGTGCCAGCAGCTTGGGTATTGACAGCGTATATAGCAATCAGCCCCAGCATTTT. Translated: CASSLGIDSVYSNQPQHF.

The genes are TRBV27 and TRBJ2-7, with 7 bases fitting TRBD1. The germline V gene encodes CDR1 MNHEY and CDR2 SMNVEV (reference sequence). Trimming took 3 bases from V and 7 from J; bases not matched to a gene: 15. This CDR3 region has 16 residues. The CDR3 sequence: CASSFSGGTGAEEQYF. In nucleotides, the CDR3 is TGTGCCAGCAGTTTTTCTGGAGGTACAGGGGCGGAAGAGCAGTACTTC.

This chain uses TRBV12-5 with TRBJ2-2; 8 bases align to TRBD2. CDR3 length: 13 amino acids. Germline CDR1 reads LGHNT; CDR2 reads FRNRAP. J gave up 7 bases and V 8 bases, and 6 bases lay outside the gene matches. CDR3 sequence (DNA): TGTGCTAGTAGGAGCGGGGGCGGCGGGGAGCTGTTTTTT. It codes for CASRSGGGGELFF.

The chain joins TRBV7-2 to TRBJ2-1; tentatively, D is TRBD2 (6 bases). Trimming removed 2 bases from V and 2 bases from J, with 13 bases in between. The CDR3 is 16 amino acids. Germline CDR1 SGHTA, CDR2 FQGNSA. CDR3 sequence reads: CASSLLSGGAYNEQFF. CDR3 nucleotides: TGTGCCAGCAGCTTATTGTCCGGAGGGGCCTACAATGAGCAGTTCTTC.

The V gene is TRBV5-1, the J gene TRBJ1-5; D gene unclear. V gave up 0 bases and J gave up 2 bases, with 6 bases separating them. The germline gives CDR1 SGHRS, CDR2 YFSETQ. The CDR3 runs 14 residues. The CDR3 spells CASSLDQGNQPQHF. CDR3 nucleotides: TGCGCCAGCAGCTTGGATCAGGGCAATCAGCCCCAGCATTTT.

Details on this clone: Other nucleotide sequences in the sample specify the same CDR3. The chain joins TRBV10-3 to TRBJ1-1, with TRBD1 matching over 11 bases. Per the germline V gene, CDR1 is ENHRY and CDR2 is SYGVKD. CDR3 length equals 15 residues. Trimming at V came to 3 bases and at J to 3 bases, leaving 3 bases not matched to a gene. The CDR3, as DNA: TGTGCCATCAGTGAAGGGACAGGGGGTGACACTGAAGCTTTCTTT. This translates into CAISEGTGGDTEAFF.

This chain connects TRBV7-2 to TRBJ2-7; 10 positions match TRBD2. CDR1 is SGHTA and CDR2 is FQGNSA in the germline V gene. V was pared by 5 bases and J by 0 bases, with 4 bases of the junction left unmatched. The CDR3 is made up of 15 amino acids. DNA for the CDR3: TGTGCCAGCAGCCGTAGCGGGGGGTTCTCCTACGAGCAGTACTTC. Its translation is CASSRSGGFSYEQYF.

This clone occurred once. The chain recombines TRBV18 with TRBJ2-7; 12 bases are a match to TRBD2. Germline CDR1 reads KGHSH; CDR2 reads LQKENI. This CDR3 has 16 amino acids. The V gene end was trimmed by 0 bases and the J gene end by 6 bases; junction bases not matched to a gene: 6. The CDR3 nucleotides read TGTGCCAGCTCACCACCCGGGACTAGCGGGCTCCGCGAGCAGTACTTC. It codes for CASSPPGTSGLREQYF.

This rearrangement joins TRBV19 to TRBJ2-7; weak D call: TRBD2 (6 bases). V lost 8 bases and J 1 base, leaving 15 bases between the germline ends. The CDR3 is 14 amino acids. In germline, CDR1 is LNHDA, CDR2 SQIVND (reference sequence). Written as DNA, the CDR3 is TGTGCCAGTGGGCGGGGTAGTGATTCCTACGAGCAGTACTTC. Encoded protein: CASGRGSDSYEQYF. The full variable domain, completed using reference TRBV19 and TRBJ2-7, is DGGITQSPKYLFRKEGQNVTLSCEQNLNHDAMYWYRQDPGQGLRLIYYSQIVNDFQKGDIAEGYSVSREKKESFPLTVTSAQKNPTAFYLCASGRGSDSYEQYFGPGTRLTVT.

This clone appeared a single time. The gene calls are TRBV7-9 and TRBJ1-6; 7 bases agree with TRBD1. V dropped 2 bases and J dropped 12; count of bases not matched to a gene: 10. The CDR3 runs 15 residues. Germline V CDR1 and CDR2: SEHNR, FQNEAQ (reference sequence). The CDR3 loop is CASSLLQGVEVPLHF. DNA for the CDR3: TGTGCCAGCAGCTTACTCCAGGGGGTCGAGGTACCCCTCCACTTT.

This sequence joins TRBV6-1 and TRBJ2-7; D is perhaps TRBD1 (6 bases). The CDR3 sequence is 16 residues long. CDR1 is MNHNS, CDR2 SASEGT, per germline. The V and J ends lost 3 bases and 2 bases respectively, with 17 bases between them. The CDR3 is CASSEIHWGRTYEQYF. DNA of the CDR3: TGTGCCAGCAGTGAGATTCATTGGGGGCGTACCTACGAGCAGTACTTC.

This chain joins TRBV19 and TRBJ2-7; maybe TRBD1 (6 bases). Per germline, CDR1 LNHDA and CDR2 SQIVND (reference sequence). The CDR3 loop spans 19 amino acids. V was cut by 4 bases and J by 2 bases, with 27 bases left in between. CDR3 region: CASSRGLASENSNPYEQYF. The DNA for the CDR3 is TGTGCCAGTAGTAGGGGGCTTGCTTCGGAGAACTCAAACCCCTACGAGCAGTACTTC.